This T cell receptor beta chain was profiled in a study of T cell responses to AZD1222 COVID-19 vaccine. Study findings and constraints: Repertoires were sampled only after the peak T cell response. The donor cohort was predominantly white British with a female majority, and clonal diversity may have been underestimated. At 160-218 and 743-854, vaccine-associated CD4 TCRs were dominant, and they spanned spike. Just a handful of AZD1222 recipients were seropositive at baseline.

The CDR3 sequence is 14 residues long. V lost 4 bases and J lost 8, with 15 bases in between. The germline gives CDR1 SGHRS, CDR2 YFSETQ. Produced via immunoSEQ multiplex PCR; TCRdb's table is partial and in-frame only. The sample includes approximately 150,000 clones, less than 95% of them seen just once. Concerning this clone itself: Its target is unknown.

The chain combines TRBV5-1 with TRBJ1-4; D remains unclear. The sequence was collected from an adult in good health. The material sequenced was peripheral blood, taken on day 0 of AZD1222 vaccination. CDR3 amino acids: CASSLEGRQEKLFF. The CDR3 DNA reads TGCGCCAGCAGCCTGGAGGGCAGGCAGGAAAAACTGTTTTTT.